This T cell receptor beta chain was captured in a study of T cells in Graves' hyperthyroidism and ophthalmopathy. Study-level points and caveats: The model made its ophthalmopathy prediction, and onset followed a median approximately 7 months later. Most thyroid clonotypes expanded above 0.001 were also detected in blood.

Diagnoses rested on clinical symptoms, serum thyroxine and TRAb, thyroid ultrasound and orbital computed tomography. Points on this clonotype: What it recognizes is unknown.

Amplification of TCR beta CDR3 regions used RNA as the template. In the first-round RT-PCR of the TCR CDR3, the HTBI primer set was used. TCRdb re-analysed the multiplex PCR reads in MiXCR, keeping a single row per CDR3 protein. Among 500,000 to 600,000 distinct CDR3 sequences listed, 46% were seen once. The origin of this receptor is an adult woman with Graves' disease, either hyperthyroidism or ophthalmopathy (not recorded which). The material sequenced was peripheral blood or thyroid tissue (not recorded which).

The chain's CDR3 is CATSRDELRSGPYEQYF. The CDR3 DNA reads as TGTGCCACCAGCAGAGATGAGTTGCGGTCAGGGCCCTACGAGCAGTACTTC. The rearrangement uses TRBV15 and TRBJ2-7, with a possible D match to TRBD1 (5 bases). Trimming took 0 bases from V and 2 from J, leaving 17 bases between them. The CDR3 covers 17 residues. The germline gives CDR1 LNHNV, CDR2 YYDKDF (reference sequence).